Presented here are 6 T cell receptor beta chains from one specimen sequenced in a study of Ad26.COV2.S vaccination and SARS-CoV-2 variants. The assay was immunoSEQ multiplex PCR, and TCRdb's table has in-frame clones only and misses some. This sample carries roughly 330,000 clones, under 90% of them seen once, and the ten largest clones take 4.5% to 5.5%. The treatment was: 15 to 20 received Ad26.COV2.S at low or high dose, single or two shots; about 5 received placebo; per-sample allocation not given. Vaccine and placebo recipients were sampled on day 63 after the first injection. The specimen comprised peripheral blood, sampled in a trial of Ad26.COV2.S vaccine versus placebo. The receptors shown here come from a person between 18 and 65 years old who received the Ad26.COV2.S COVID-19 vaccine or a placebo.

The rearrangement uses TRBV2 and TRBJ2-3, with 16 bases identical to TRBD2. Germline V gives CDR1 SNHLY, CDR2 FYNNEI. This CDR3 is 17 amino acids long. The trim removed 8 bases at V and 3 bases at J, leaving 8 bases unmatched. CDR3: CASGTSGRVGRTDTQYF. For the CDR3, the DNA is TGTGCCAGCGGGACTAGCGGGAGGGTCGGGAGGACAGATACGCAGTATTTT.

The chain employs TRBV7-9 and TRBJ1-2, with 11 bases fitting TRBD1. Unmatched junction bases numbered 4, after V lost 0 bases and J lost 4 bases. Per the germline V gene, CDR1 is SEHNR and CDR2 is FQNEAQ (reference sequence). CDR3 length: 16 residues. CDR3: CASSLARTGGIYGYTF. For the CDR3, the DNA is TGTGCCAGCAGCTTAGCGAGGACAGGGGGCATCTATGGCTACACCTTC.

This clone was seen once. The chain links TRBV21-1 to TRBJ2-4; the D segment call TRBD1 is taken from the table without a DNA check. TRBV21-1 is a recognized pseudogene. The CDR3 spans 17 residues. This chain's CDR3 is CASSKVARPLAKNIQYF. CDR3 nucleotide sequence: TGTGCCAGCAGCAAAGTTGCCAGGCCTCTAGCCAAAAACATTCAGTACTTC.

The chain has TRBV7-2 and TRBJ1-6; D might be TRBD1 (5 bases). The CDR3 runs 15 residues. The V end was cut by 4 bases, the J end by 8 bases, with 15 bases between. Germline V gene data show CDR1 as SGHTA and CDR2 as FQGNSA. The CDR3: CASSSRQPGHSPLHF. Written as DNA, the CDR3 is TGTGCCAGCAGCTCCAGACAGCCGGGGCATTCACCCCTCCACTTT.

The chain is built from TRBV7-8 and TRBJ2-1; TRBD2 aligns across 10 bases. Germline CDR1 SGHVS, CDR2 FQNEAQ. The junction had 7 bases not matched to a gene; V was cut back by 4 bases and J by 7 bases. This CDR3 spans 15 amino acids. This CDR3 reads CASSYPSGGGNEQFF. The CDR3 nucleotides are TGTGCCAGCAGCTACCCCAGCGGGGGGGGGAATGAGCAGTTCTTC.

The chain employs TRBV27 and TRBJ1-6; maybe TRBD1 (6 bases). CDR1 is MNHEY and CDR2 is SMNVEV in the germline V gene (reference sequence). The length of the CDR3 is 14 residues. The V end was cut by 6 bases, the J end by 7 bases, with 13 bases between. The CDR3 sequence is CASRQDRRNSPLHF. CDR3 sequence (DNA): TGTGCCAGCAGACAAGACAGGAGAAATTCACCCCTCCACTTT.